One T cell receptor (beta chain) is described in this entry. The data belong to a study of CD8 T cells in Susac syndrome. The V end was cut by 4 bases, the J end by 10 bases, with 15 bases between. CDR1 is SGHNT, CDR2 YYREEE, per germline (reference sequence). This CDR3 has 13 amino acids. RNA amounts of about 0.45 to 1 ug underwent reverse transcription with random hexamers. TCRdb processed the immunoSEQ multiplex PCR reads anew with MiXCR; each CDR3 protein has one entry. Of about 180,000 distinct CDR3 sequences listed, 94% were seen once; the top ten hold approximately 0.11%. Sequenced material: CD4+ T cells from PBMCs. The sequence was collected from a human donor with Susac syndrome. The chain carries TRBV5-4 and TRBJ1-5, with D perhaps matching TRBD1 (5 bases). The CDR3 is CASSPGGSNPQHF. In DNA, the CDR3 is TGTGCCAGCAGCCCCGGGGGGAGCAACCCCCAGCATTTT. The entire variable domain, with the rest obtained from reference TRBV5-4 and TRBJ1-5, is as follows: ETGVTQSPTHLIKTRGQQVTLRCSSQSGHNTVSWYQQALGQGPQFIFQYYREEENGRGNFPPRFSGLQFPNYSSELNVNALELDDSALYLCASSPGGSNPQHFGDGTRLSIL.